This entry lists 23 T cell receptor beta chains sequenced from one sample in a study of beta chain features in type 1 diabetes. Reverse transcribing all isolated RNA meant expressed TCRB transcripts were sequenced. Data came from immunoSEQ multiplex PCR; TCRdb stores just in-frame clones and leaves some out. The sample lists 300,000 to 450,000 clones; around 20% were seen once. Sequenced sample: naive CD4+ T cells from blood. All receptors come from a woman younger than 30 in good health.

This clone was counted between two and nine times. The chain carries TRBV18 and TRBJ1-1; TRBD1 aligns across 9 bases. The CDR3 has 14 residues. V lost 6 bases, J lost 2 bases, and 4 bases stayed unmatched. Germline V CDR1 and CDR2: KGHSH, LQKENI. Here the CDR3 reads CASSLGQGNTEAFF. As DNA, the CDR3 is TGTGCCAGCTCGCTGGGACAGGGAAACACTGAAGCTTTCTTT.

J is TRBJ2-7 and V is TRBV5-1; 10 nucleotides agree with TRBD1. The CDR3 consists of 13 residues. The V gene's germline CDR1 is SGHRS and CDR2 YFSETQ. Trimming at V came to 3 bases and at J to 7 bases, leaving 4 bases not matched to a gene. The CDR3 coding sequence is TGCGCCAGCAGCTGGACAGGGGGATGGGAGCAGTACTTC. The encoded protein is CASSWTGGWEQYF.

The chain employs TRBV30 and TRBJ2-5, with TRBD2 as a possible D gene (5 bases). Trimming stripped 0 bases from V and 6 bases from J, with 17 bases between. Looked up from germline, CDR1 is GTSNPN and CDR2 is SVGIG (reference sequence). The CDR3 covers 15 residues. The CDR3 DNA reads as TGTGCCTGGAGTGTATTATCGGGGTTAACGAAGACCCAGTACTTC. The encoded protein is CAWSVLSGLTKTQYF.

CDR3 in amino acids: CASSIAPGPTEAFF. In nucleotides, the CDR3 is TGTGCCAGTAGTATAGCCCCAGGGCCCACTGAAGCTTTCTTT. J is TRBJ1-1 and V is TRBV19; TRBD1 might be the D (5 bases). The ends were cut back, 1 base at V and 4 bases at J, with 10 bases in the middle. The length of the CDR3 is 14 residues. Germline V lookup: CDR1 LNHDA, CDR2 SQIVND (reference sequence). Looking up the rest from reference TRBV19 and TRBJ1-1 gives the full variable domain: DGGITQSPKYLFRKEGQNVTLSCEQNLNHDAMYWYRQDPGQGLRLIYYSQIVNDFQKGDIAEGYSVSREKKESFPLTVTSAQKNPTAFYLCASSIAPGPTEAFFGQGTRLTVV.

V gene TRBV7-9 combines with J gene TRBJ1-4, with D maybe TRBD1 (6 bases). The CDR3 length is 15 residues. The germline V gene encodes CDR1 SEHNR and CDR2 FQNEAQ (reference sequence). Trimming left V 1 base short and J 3 bases short, with 9 bases between. This CDR3 is CASSLGQAANEKLFF. For the CDR3, the DNA is TGTGCCAGCAGCTTAGGACAGGCCGCTAATGAAAAACTGTTTTTT.

This chain joins TRBV5-1 and TRBJ1-2, with 9 bases aligning to TRBD1. Losses at the gene ends were 4 bases for V and 8 bases for J; bases not matched to a gene: 12. Germline values: CDR1 SGHRS, CDR2 YFSETQ. CDR3 length: 15 amino acids. The CDR3 DNA sequence: TGCGCCAGCAGCCCTGCCGGGACAGGGCTCGGGGGCTACACCTTC. Amino acids: CASSPAGTGLGGYTF.

The chain recombines TRBV4-3 with TRBJ2-4; the D gene is possibly TRBD2 (6 bases). The CDR3 has 16 amino acids. The V and J ends lost 4 bases and 6 bases respectively, with 19 bases between them. Germline V gene sequence: CDR1 LGHNA, CDR2 YSLEER. The CDR3 DNA is TGCGCCAGCAGCCGGAACCGGGACTTCGGGCCAAACATTCAGTACTTC. As protein: CASSRNRDFGPNIQYF.

This clone appeared a few times. The V call is TRBV21-1, the J call TRBJ1-1. TRBV21-1 is a pseudogene. The CDR3 runs 15 residues. This CDR3 reads CASSKRPGGCTEAFF. DNA for the CDR3: TGTGCCAGCAGCAAAAGGCCGGGGGGCTGCACTGAAGCTTTCTTT.

This chain joins TRBV7-2 and TRBJ2-6, with D unclear. V was clipped by 5 bases and J by 4 bases, with 6 bases between them. The V gene's germline CDR1 is SGHTA and CDR2 FQGNSA. The CDR3 totals 13 residues. The CDR3 coding sequence is TGTGCCAGCAGCCCCCCAGGGGCCAACGTCCTGACTTTC. As protein: CASSPPGANVLTF.

The chain is built from TRBV5-1 and TRBJ1-5; D may be TRBD1 (5 bases). The V end was cut by 0 bases, the J end by 2 bases, with 9 bases between. From germline, CDR1 is SGHRS and CDR2 YFSETQ. The CDR3 length is 15 residues. For the CDR3, the DNA is TGCGCCAGCAGCTTGGCAGGGATTGGCAATCAGCCCCAGCATTTT. This encodes CASSLAGIGNQPQHF.

This clone was observed a handful of times. The J gene is TRBJ1-3, the V gene TRBV18; 8 nucleotides line up with TRBD1. The V gene end was trimmed by 6 bases and the J gene end by 2 bases; junction bases not matched to a gene: 3. The V gene's germline CDR1 is KGHSH and CDR2 LQKENI. This CDR3 has 14 amino acids. For the CDR3, the DNA is TGTGCCAGCTCGATGGACAGGGCTGGAAACACCATATATTTT. It codes for CASSMDRAGNTIYF.

The sample holds a few counts of this clone. The V gene is TRBV12-5, the J gene TRBJ2-7, with 8 bases that match TRBD1. J lost 1 base, V lost 5 bases, and 4 bases had no gene match. From germline, CDR1 is LGHNT and CDR2 FRNRAP. CDR3 length: 14 residues. This CDR3 reads CASGQGQESYEQYF. For the CDR3, the DNA is TGTGCTAGTGGTCAGGGACAGGAATCCTACGAGCAGTACTTC.

This clone was counted only a few times. The chain carries TRBV5-1 and TRBJ1-1; 7 bases are shared with TRBD1. The V and J ends lost 3 bases and 5 bases, in that order; junction bases with no gene match: 4. Looked up from germline, CDR1 is SGHRS and CDR2 is YFSETQ. This CDR3 contains 13 residues. CDR3 region: CASSYKTGTEAFF. The CDR3 DNA follows: TGCGCCAGCAGCTATAAGACAGGGACTGAAGCTTTCTTT.

This clone turned up a few times. The chain couples TRBV6-5 to TRBJ2-7; D gene uncertain. Trimming removed 5 bases from V and 3 bases from J, with 8 bases in between. The germline gives CDR1 MNHEY, CDR2 SVGAGI. This CDR3 contains 12 residues. CDR3 region: CASSKSRYEQYF. As DNA, the CDR3 is TGTGCCAGCAGTAAATCCCGCTACGAGCAGTACTTC.

The chain carries TRBV29-1 and TRBJ1-1; D gene unclear. The germline gives CDR1 SQVTM, CDR2 ANQGSEA. This CDR3 contains 14 residues. Trimming removed 0 bases from V and 3 bases from J, with 11 bases in between. CDR3 amino acids: CSVEDRWAYTEAFF. The CDR3, as DNA: TGCAGCGTTGAAGATCGGTGGGCTTACACTGAAGCTTTCTTT.

The V call is TRBV30, the J call TRBJ1-5; 11 nucleotides line up with TRBD1. Trimming removed 1 base from V and 2 bases from J; junction bases left unmatched: 4. From germline, CDR1 is GTSNPN and CDR2 SVGIG (reference sequence). The CDR3 extends over 16 amino acids. This chain's CDR3 is CAWSGGQGGGNQPQHF. For the CDR3, the DNA is TGTGCCTGGAGTGGGGGACAGGGGGGCGGCAATCAGCCCCAGCATTTT.

The V gene is TRBV30, the J gene TRBJ1-2; maybe TRBD1 (5 bases). Germline-derived CDR1 and CDR2 are GTSNPN and SVGIG (reference sequence). V dropped 2 bases and J dropped 8 bases, with 18 bases sitting between them. The CDR3 extends over 14 amino acids. Written as DNA, the CDR3 is TGTGCCTGGAGTAGACAGAGTCGCTTGGAGGGCTACACCTTC. Amino acids: CAWSRQSRLEGYTF. Variable domain in full (rest from reference TRBV30 and TRBJ1-2): SQTIHQWPATLVQPVGSPLSLECTVEGTSNPNLYWYRQAAGRGLQLLFYSVGIGQISSEVPQNLSASRPQDRQFILSSKKLLLSDSGFYLCAWSRQSRLEGYTFGSGTRLTVV.

This rearrangement joins TRBV7-2 to TRBJ2-5; a possible D gene is TRBD1 (6 bases). V was trimmed by 2 bases and J by 5 bases, leaving 12 bases between them. Germline V gene data show CDR1 as SGHTA and CDR2 as FQGNSA. The CDR3 covers 14 residues. CDR3 sequence (DNA): TGTGCCAGCAGCTTATTGGGGGCCCGGGAGACCCAGTACTTC. Its translation is CASSLLGARETQYF.

The J gene is TRBJ2-1, the V gene TRBV4-1, with TRBD2 matching 10 bases. There are 16 residues in the CDR3. CDR1 is MGHRA, CDR2 YSYEKL, per germline. Unmatched junction bases numbered 7, after V lost 4 bases and J lost 4 bases. The CDR3, as DNA: TGCGCCAGCAGCCCTCCCGGGACTAGCGTATACAATGAGCAGTTCTTC. Translating gives CASSPPGTSVYNEQFF.

Note on this clone: The same CDR3 is also encoded by other DNA sequences in this sample. This rearrangement joins TRBV7-2 to TRBJ1-3; possibly TRBD1 for D (5 bases). This CDR3 contains 14 residues. Germline V gene sequence: CDR1 SGHTA, CDR2 FQGNSA. V was trimmed by 5 bases and J by 1 base, leaving 9 bases between them. The DNA for the CDR3 is TGTGCCAGCAGCCCAGGGTTGTCTGGAAACACCATATATTTT. This translates into CASSPGLSGNTIYF.

This chain links TRBV29-1 with TRBJ1-1; 10 bases fit TRBD1. The J segment lost 4 bases and the V segment lost 7 bases, leaving 3 bases of the junction unmatched. Germline CDR1 reads SQVTM; CDR2 reads ANQGSEA. The CDR3 is made up of 12 amino acids. The DNA of the CDR3 is TGCAGCGGAGACAGGGGGCCCACTGAAGCTTTCTTT. Protein: CSGDRGPTEAFF.

This sequence joins TRBV2 and TRBJ2-3; 8 bases fit TRBD2. The CDR3 loop spans 15 amino acids. CDR1 and CDR2 (germline): SNHLY, FYNNEI. The V segment lost 5 bases and the J segment 1 base; nucleotides outside the gene matches: 5. The CDR3, as DNA: TGTGCCAGCAGTCTCATAGCGGGGCGCACAGATACGCAGTATTTT. It yields the protein CASSLIAGRTDTQYF.

The V gene is TRBV11-2, the J gene TRBJ2-1; TRBD1 agrees at 7 bases. Trimming cost V 5 bases and J 0 bases; bases outside gene matches: 7. Germline V CDR1 and CDR2: SGHAT, FQNNGV. The CDR3 has 16 amino acids. The CDR3 protein is CASSRWGQSSYNEQFF. CDR3 in DNA: TGTGCCAGCAGCCGATGGGGACAGAGCTCCTACAATGAGCAGTTCTTC.